The present T cell receptor beta chain was sequenced within a study of T cell responses to AZD1222 COVID-19 vaccine. Per germline, CDR1 ENHRY and CDR2 SYGVKD. V gave up 8 bases and J gave up 6 bases; unmatched junction bases: 13. This CDR3 has 16 amino acids. A note on this clone: The antigen is unknown.

Findings and limits, study-wide: Spike-specific TCR breadth and depth were elevated following two AZD1222 doses. Most donors were white British and more were female, and clonal diversity was possibly underestimated.

This table comes from immunoSEQ multiplex PCR, and its TCRdb copy is limited to in-frame clones, with some not included. Here the sample spans approximately 100,000 clones, about 89% being singletons. The material was peripheral blood, obtained on day 0 of AZD1222 vaccination. The receptor was derived from an adult in good health. The J gene is TRBJ2-1, the V gene TRBV10-3; 10 positions match TRBD1. The CDR3 region is CAIRAGGTGVGNEQFF. For the CDR3, the DNA is TGTGCCATCCGGGCCGGGGGGACAGGGGTAGGCAATGAGCAGTTCTTC.